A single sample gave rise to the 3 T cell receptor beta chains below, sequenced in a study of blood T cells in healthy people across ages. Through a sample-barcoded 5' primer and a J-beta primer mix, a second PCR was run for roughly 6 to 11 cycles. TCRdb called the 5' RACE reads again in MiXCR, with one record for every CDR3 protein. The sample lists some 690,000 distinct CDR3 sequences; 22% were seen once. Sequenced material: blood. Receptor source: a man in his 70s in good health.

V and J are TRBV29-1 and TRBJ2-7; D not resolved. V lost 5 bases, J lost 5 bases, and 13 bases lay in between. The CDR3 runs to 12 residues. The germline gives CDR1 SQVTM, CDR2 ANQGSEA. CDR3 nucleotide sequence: TGCAGCGTTTTGCACACTCTCCACGAGCAGTACTTC. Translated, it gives CSVLHTLHEQYF.

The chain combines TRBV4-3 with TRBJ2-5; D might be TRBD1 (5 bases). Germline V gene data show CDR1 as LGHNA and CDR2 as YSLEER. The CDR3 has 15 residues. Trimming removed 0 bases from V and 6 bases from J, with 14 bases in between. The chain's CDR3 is CASSQDTGREKTQYF. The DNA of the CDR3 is TGCGCCAGCAGCCAAGACACTGGCAGGGAAAAGACCCAGTACTTC.

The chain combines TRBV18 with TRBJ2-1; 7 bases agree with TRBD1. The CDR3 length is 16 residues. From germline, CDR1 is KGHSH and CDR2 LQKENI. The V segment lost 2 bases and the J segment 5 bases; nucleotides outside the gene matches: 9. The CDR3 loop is CASSPALDRVDNEQFF. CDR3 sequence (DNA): TGTGCCAGCTCACCAGCGCTCGACAGGGTGGACAATGAGCAGTTCTTC.